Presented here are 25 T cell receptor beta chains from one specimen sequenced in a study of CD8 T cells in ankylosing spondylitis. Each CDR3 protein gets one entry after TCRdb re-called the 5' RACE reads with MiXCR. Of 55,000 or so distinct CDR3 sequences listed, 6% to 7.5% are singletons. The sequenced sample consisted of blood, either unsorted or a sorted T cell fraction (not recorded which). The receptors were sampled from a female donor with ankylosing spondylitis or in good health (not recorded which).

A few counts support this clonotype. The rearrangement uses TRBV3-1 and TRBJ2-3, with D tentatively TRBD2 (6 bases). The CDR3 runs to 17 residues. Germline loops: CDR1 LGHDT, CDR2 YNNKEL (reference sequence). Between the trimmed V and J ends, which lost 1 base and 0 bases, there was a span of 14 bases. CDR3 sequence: CASSQGTGSGSTDTQYF. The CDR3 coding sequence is TGTGCCAGCAGCCAAGGGACGGGTAGCGGTAGCACAGATACGCAGTATTTT.

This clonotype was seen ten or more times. The CDR3 DNA reads TGTGCCAGCAGTTTAGGCACAGGGGGGATCGATGAGCAGTTCTTC. It codes for CASSLGTGGIDEQFF. V gene TRBV27 combines with J gene TRBJ2-1, with TRBD1 matching over 8 bases. The CDR3 length is 15 residues. The germline V gene has CDR1 MNHEY and CDR2 SMNVEV (reference sequence). V shed 2 bases and J 8 bases; nucleotides not matched to a gene: 8.

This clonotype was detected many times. As DNA, the CDR3 is TGTGCCAGCAGCTTATCAGGGGTTCTTCAGCCCCAGCATTTT. This codes for CASSLSGVLQPQHF. The V and J genes are TRBV7-3 and TRBJ1-5; TRBD1 might be the D (6 bases). V was trimmed by 2 bases and J by 6 bases, leaving 11 bases between them. The CDR3 runs 14 residues. Looked up from germline, CDR1 is SGHTA and CDR2 is FQGTGA.

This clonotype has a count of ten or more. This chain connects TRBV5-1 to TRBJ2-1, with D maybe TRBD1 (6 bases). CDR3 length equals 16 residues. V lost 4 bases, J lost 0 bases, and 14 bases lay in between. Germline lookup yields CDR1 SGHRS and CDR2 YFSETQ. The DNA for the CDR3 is TGCGCCAGCAGCACCGGACAGACCAGCTCCTACAATGAGCAGTTCTTC. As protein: CASSTGQTSSYNEQFF.

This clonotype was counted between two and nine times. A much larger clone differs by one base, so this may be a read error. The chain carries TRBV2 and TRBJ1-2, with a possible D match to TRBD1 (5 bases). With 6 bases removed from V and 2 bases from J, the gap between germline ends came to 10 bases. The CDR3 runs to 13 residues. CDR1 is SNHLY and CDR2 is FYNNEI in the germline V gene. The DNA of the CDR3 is TGTGCCAGCAGGCCCGACAGCAACTATGGCTACACCTTC. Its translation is CASRPDSNYGYTF.

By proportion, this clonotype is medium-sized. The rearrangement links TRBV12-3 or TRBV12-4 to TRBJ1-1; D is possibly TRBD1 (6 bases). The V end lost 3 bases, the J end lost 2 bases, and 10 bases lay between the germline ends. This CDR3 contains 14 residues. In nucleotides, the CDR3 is TGTGCCAGCAGTTTGTGGGGGCCAAACACTGAAGCTTTCTTT. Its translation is CASSLWGPNTEAFF.

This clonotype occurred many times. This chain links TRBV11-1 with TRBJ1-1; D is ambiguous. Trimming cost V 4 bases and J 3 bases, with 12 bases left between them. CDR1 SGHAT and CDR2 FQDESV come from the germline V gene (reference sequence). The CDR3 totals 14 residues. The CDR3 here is CASSSTLGDTEAFF. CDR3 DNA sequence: TGTGCCAGCAGCTCGACGCTTGGGGACACTGAAGCTTTCTTT.

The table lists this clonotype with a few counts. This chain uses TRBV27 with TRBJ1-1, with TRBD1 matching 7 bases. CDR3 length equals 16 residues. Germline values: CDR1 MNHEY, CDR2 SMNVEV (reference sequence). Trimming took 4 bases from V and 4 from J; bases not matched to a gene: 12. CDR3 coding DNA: TGTGCCAGCAGTTACGACAGGGAGGGCCTGGGCACTGAAGCTTTCTTT. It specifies CASSYDREGLGTEAFF.

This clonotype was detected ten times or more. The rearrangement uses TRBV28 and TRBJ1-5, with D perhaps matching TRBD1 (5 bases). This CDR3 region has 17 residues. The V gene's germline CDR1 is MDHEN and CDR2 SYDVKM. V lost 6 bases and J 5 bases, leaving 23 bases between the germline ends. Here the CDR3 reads CASSWDFRGSGYQPQHF. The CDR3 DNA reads TGTGCCAGCAGCTGGGACTTCAGAGGGTCGGGATATCAGCCCCAGCATTTT.

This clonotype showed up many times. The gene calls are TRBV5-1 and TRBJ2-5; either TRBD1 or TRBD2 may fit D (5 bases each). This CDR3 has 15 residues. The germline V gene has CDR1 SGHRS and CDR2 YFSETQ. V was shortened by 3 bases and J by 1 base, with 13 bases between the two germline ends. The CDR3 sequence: CASSSSPGTQETQYF. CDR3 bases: TGCGCCAGCAGCTCTTCGCCAGGGACCCAAGAGACCCAGTACTTC.

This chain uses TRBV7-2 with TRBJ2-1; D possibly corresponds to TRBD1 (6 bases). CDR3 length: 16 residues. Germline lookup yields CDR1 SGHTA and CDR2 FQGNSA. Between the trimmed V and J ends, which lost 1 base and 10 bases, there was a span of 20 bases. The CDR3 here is CASSLGWDKALKEQFF. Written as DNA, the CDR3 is TGTGCCAGCAGCTTAGGTTGGGACAAAGCCCTCAAGGAGCAGTTCTTC.

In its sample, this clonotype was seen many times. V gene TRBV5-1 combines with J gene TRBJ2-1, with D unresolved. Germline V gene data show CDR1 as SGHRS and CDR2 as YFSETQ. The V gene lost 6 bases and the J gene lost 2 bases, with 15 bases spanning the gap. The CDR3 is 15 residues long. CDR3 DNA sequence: TGCGCCAGCACCGCACCCGGGTCCCCCTACAATGAGCAGTTCTTC. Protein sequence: CASTAPGSPYNEQFF.

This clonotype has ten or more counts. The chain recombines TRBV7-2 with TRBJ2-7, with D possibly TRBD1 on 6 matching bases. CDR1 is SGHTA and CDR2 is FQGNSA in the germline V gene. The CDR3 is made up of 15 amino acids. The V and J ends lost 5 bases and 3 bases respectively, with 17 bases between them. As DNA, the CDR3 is TGTGCCAGCAGCCGACGCCCCGGGACACTCTACGAGCAGTACTTC. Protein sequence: CASSRRPGTLYEQYF. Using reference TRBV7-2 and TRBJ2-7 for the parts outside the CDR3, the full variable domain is GAGVSQSPSNKVTEKGKDVELRCDPISGHTALYWYRQSLGQGLEFLIYFQGNSAPDKSGLPSDRFSAERTGGSVSTLTIQRTQQEDSAVYLCASSRRPGTLYEQYFGPGTRLTVT.

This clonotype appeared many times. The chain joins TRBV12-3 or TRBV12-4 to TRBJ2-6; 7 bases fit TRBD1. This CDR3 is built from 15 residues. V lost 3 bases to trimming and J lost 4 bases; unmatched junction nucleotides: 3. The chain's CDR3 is CASSLTGTGANVLTF. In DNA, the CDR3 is TGTGCCAGCAGTTTGACAGGGACCGGGGCCAACGTCCTGACTTTC.

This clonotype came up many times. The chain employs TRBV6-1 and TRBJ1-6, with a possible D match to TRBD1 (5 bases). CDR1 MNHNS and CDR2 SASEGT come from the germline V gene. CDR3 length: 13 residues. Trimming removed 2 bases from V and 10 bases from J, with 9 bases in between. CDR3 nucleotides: TGTGCCAGCAGTGAAAGGGGTAACTCACCCCTCCACTTT. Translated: CASSERGNSPLHF.

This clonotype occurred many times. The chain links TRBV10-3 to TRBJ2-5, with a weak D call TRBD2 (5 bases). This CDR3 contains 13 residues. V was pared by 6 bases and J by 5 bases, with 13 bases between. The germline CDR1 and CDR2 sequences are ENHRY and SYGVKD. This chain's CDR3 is CAIRVEVRETQYF. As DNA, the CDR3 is TGTGCCATCAGGGTGGAGGTGCGGGAGACCCAGTACTTC.

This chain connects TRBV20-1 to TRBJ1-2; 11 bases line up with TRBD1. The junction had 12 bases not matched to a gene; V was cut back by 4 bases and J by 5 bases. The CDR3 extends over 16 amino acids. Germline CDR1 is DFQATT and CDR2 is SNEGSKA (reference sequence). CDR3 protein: CSATDRNGDRGYGYTF. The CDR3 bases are TGCAGTGCTACCGATAGAAACGGGGACAGGGGGTATGGCTACACCTTC.

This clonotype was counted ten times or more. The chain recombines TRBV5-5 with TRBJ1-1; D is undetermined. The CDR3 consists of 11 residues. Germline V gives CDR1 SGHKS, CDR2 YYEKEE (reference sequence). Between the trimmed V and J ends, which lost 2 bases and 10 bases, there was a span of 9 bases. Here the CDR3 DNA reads TGTGCCAGCAGCTTAGGTTTTGGAGCTTTCTTT. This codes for CASSLGFGAFF.

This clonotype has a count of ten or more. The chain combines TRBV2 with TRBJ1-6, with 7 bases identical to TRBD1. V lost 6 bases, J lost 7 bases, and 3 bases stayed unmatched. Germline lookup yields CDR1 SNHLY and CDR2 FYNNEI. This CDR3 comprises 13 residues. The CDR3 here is CASREGQNSPLHF. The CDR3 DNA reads TGTGCCAGCAGGGAGGGACAGAATTCACCCCTCCACTTT.

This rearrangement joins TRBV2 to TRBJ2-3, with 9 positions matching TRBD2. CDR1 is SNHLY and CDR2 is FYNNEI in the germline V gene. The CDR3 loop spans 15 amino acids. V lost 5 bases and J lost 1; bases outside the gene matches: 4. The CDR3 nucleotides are TGTGCCAGCAGTTTCCAGCGGGGGGGCACAGATACGCAGTATTTT. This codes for CASSFQRGGTDTQYF. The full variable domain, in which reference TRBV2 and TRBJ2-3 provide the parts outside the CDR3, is EPEVTQTPSHQVTQMGQEVILRCVPISNHLYFYWYRQILGQKVEFLVSFYNNEISEKSEIFDDQFSVERPDGSNFTLKIRSTKLEDSAMYFCASSFQRGGTDTQYFGPGTRLTVL.

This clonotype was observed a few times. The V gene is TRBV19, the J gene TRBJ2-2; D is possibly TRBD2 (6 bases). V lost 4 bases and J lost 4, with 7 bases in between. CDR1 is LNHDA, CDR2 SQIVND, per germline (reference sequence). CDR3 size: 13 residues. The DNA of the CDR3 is TGTGCCAGTAGTACGGAGGGCACCGGGGAGCTGTTTTTT. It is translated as CASSTEGTGELFF. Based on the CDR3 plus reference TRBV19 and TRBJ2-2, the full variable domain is DGGITQSPKYLFRKEGQNVTLSCEQNLNHDAMYWYRQDPGQGLRLIYYSQIVNDFQKGDIAEGYSVSREKKESFPLTVTSAQKNPTAFYLCASSTEGTGELFFGEGSRLTVL.

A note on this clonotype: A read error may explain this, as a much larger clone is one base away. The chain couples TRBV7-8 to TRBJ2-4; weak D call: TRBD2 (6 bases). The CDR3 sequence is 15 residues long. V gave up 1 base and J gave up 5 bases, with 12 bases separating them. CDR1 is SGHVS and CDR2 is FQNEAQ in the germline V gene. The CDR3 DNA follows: TGTGCCAGCAGCTTAGTTGGAGGGTTGGAAAACATTCAGTACTTC. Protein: CASSLVGGLENIQYF.

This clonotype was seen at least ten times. The CDR3, as DNA: TGTGCCAGCAGCCAAGGTTACAGCAATGAGCAGTTCTTC. It is translated as CASSQGYSNEQFF. The chain carries TRBV4-2 and TRBJ2-1; D gene unclear. The CDR3 covers 13 residues. Between the trimmed V and J ends, which lost 1 base and 6 bases, there was a span of 7 bases. From germline, CDR1 is LGHNA and CDR2 YNFKEQ.

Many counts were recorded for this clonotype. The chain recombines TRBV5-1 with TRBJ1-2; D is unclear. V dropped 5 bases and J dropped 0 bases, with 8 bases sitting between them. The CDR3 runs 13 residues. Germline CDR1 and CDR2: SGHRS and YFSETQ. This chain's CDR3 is CASSFTPNYGYTF. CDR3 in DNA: TGCGCCAGCAGTTTCACCCCTAACTATGGCTACACCTTC.

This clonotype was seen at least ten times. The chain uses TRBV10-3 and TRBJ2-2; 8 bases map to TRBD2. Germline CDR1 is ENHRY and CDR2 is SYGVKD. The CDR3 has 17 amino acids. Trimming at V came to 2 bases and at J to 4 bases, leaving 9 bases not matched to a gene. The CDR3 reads CAISEHLRTSSTGELFF. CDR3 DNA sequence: TGTGCCATCAGTGAGCACCTTCGGACTAGCTCCACCGGGGAGCTGTTTTTT.